The following is a TCR beta chain sequence with its context. This clone appeared a single time. No antigen is known for it. One base away there is no much larger clone; base qualities are not given. The immunoSEQ Assay, a bias-controlled multiplex PCR, was used to amplify TCRbeta CDR3 regions from genomic DNA. The study's own analysis went as follows. The number of nucleated cells in each sample was estimated from the amplification of reference gene primers within the assay. Sequence reads were collapsed and filtered to measure the absolute abundance of every unique TCRbeta CDR3 rearrangement. For each sample, productive Simpson clonality was calculated by taking the square root of Simpson's diversity index across productive rearrangements. TCRdb stores this immuneACCESS table with in-frame sequences only. Part of the clones is absent; in the studies checked, under half of the shortfall reflects unresolved V genes, and no reason is known for the rest. That table gives V, J and clone size, and the DNA gave D and trimming. Recorded for this sample are about 250,000 clones; roughly 80% of them occurred a single time. More than 4% of the sample rests with the top ten.

This specimen belongs to a study of blood T cell repertoires in COVID-19 (dated by TCRdb to 2019 to 2021). In the study overall: Samples from collaborators originated in the United States, Italy and Spain and spanned both the acute and convalescent phases of COVID-19. The material from the prospective study consisted of cDNA or gDNA derived from T cells, B-cell-depleted T cells, or PBMCs. Subjects who had been exposed to COVID-19, were actively infected with it, or had recovered from it provided the deeply sampled blood TCRbeta repertoires that made up the dataset. The repertoires were made available in a free public database intended to serve as a resource for research on the immune response to SARS-CoV-2. The samples were drawn from the first 160 participants of the ongoing ImmuneRACE study and from 950 to 1,500 subjects provided by 6 global collaborators. A de-identified subject ID, COVID-19 status, age in years and sex were almost always included in the sample metadata. Where available, HLA class I and class II types were taken from metadata supplied by the sample provider and were not determined by assay-based typing.

Participants in the prospective study were aged 18 to 89 years, lived in about two dozen United States geographic areas, and enrolled through a virtual design. To assign participants to cohorts, the prospective study relied on clinical history that participants themselves reported in a screening survey and a study questionnaire. Exposed participants had been in contact with someone with a PCR-confirmed or clinician-diagnosed COVID-19 case within 2 weeks of study entry. Each participant in the prospective study had whole blood, serum and a nasopharyngeal or oropharyngeal swab collected by mobile phlebotomists. Prospective study participants could optionally give additional blood draws and questionnaires over an approximately two-month period. Prospective study blood samples were shipped either frozen or at room temperature before DNA extraction. Germline trimming: 3 bases from V, 13 bases from J; junction bases outside gene matches: 8. Reading from cysteine to phenylalanine, the CDR3 counts 14 amino acids. Only the CDR3 part of the read is kept: 42 bases, read in frame from the first base. The germline V gene supplies CDR1 SGHRS and CDR2 YFSETQ.

Study-level results and caveats: The amount of clinical and demographic metadata varied by source and participant and was provided uncurated.

This sequence originates from a man aged 35 to 55 who had been exposed to COVID-19. The sequence joins TRBV5-1 to TRBJ2-1; 12 nucleotides in the junction match TRBD2. Sequencing was carried out using PBMCs or T cells enriched from blood (not recorded which). CDR3 sequence: CASSSAWTSGEQFF. The DNA reads TGCGCCAGCAGCTCCGCCTGGACTAGCGGGGAACAGTTCTTC.